A selection of T cell receptor beta chains follows, all from one sample in a study of OX40 agonist ivuxolimab in advanced cancers. Profiling relied on immunoSEQ multiplex PCR, and the TCRdb table lists in-frame clones only, not all of them. Of 50,000 to 60,000 clones detected, approximately 90% appear once; the ten largest clones hold over 5%. The sample consisted of CD4+ or CD8+ T cells sorted from blood, taken in a trial of the OX40 agonist ivuxolimab. Receptor source: an adult with an advanced solid tumor such as melanoma, head and neck, liver or kidney cancer. Each CDR3 is given with its conserved first and last residue. Fields, in order: clone size, V gene, J gene, D gene, CDR3 protein, CDR3 DNA. D genes are given only for firm matches. Some rows mark clone size as missing; the rest say once, few, many or name a class of expanded clone.

abundance: NA
v_gene: TRBV5-1
j_gene: TRBJ1-1
d_gene: TRBD1
CDR3aa: CASSPGQGTEAFF
CDR3nt: TGCGCCAGCAGCCCCGGACAGGGGACTGAAGCTTTCTTT

abundance: once
v_gene: TRBV4-3
j_gene: TRBJ2-1
d_gene: TRBD2
CDR3aa: CASSQDTGGAYNEQFF
CDR3nt: TGCGCCAGCAGCCAAGATACGGGAGGCGCTTACAATGAGCAGTTCTTC

abundance: NA
v_gene: TRBV4-1
j_gene: TRBJ2-2
d_gene: TRBD2
CDR3aa: CASSLGGGANTGELFF
CDR3nt: TGCGCCAGCAGCCTAGGTGGGGGGGCGAACACCGGGGAGCTGTTTTTT

abundance: NA
v_gene: TRBV2
j_gene: TRBJ1-5
d_gene: TRBD1
CDR3aa: CASRIGQGGFKFNQPQHF
CDR3nt: TGTGCCAGCAGGATAGGACAGGGTGGATTCAAATTCAATCAGCCCCAGCATTTT

abundance: NA
v_gene: TRBV10-1
j_gene: TRBJ1-3
d_gene: NA
CDR3aa: CASCYGTGGNTIYF
CDR3nt: TGCGCCAGCTGTTACGGGACGGGGGGAAACACCATATATTTT

abundance: NA
v_gene: TRBV19
j_gene: TRBJ1-2
d_gene: TRBD1
CDR3aa: CASSRQGPGYTF
CDR3nt: TGTGCCAGTAGTCGACAGGGTCCTGGCTACACCTTC

abundance: few
v_gene: TRBV5-6
j_gene: TRBJ2-5
d_gene: TRBD1
CDR3aa: CASSPGGRETQYF
CDR3nt: TGTGCCAGCAGTCCAGGGGGCCGTGAGACCCAGTACTTC

abundance: NA
v_gene: TRBV2
j_gene: TRBJ1-1
d_gene: TRBD1
CDR3aa: CARTGTSDVGPLSDTEAFF
CDR3nt: TGTGCCAGGACAGGGACCAGCGATGTTGGCCCCTTAAGCGACACTGAAGCTTTCTTT

abundance: few
v_gene: TRBV7-7
j_gene: TRBJ2-1
d_gene: NA
CDR3aa: CASSPDAFGNEQFF
CDR3nt: TGTGCCAGCAGCCCAGACGCCTTTGGAAATGAGCAGTTCTTC

abundance: few
v_gene: TRBV2
j_gene: TRBJ2-1
d_gene: NA
CDR3aa: CASRLGGGAYNEQFF
CDR3nt: TGTGCCAGCAGACTAGGGGGTGGGGCCTACAATGAGCAGTTCTTC

abundance: NA
v_gene: TRBV19
j_gene: TRBJ1-1
d_gene: NA
CDR3aa: CASSMWTLNTEAFF
CDR3nt: TGTGCCAGTAGTATGTGGACTCTCAACACTGAAGCTTTCTTT

abundance: NA
v_gene: TRBV10-3
j_gene: TRBJ1-2
d_gene: TRBD1
CDR3aa: CATTGDANYGYTF
CDR3nt: TGTGCCACAACAGGGGACGCAAACTATGGCTACACCTTC

abundance: NA
v_gene: TRBV19
j_gene: TRBJ2-7
d_gene: NA
CDR3aa: CASRTRDSAYEQYF
CDR3nt: TGTGCCAGTAGAACCCGGGACTCAGCCTACGAGCAGTACTTC

abundance: NA
v_gene: TRBV11-3
j_gene: TRBJ2-3
d_gene: TRBD1
CDR3aa: CASSLPRDRGPDTQYF
CDR3nt: TGTGCCAGCAGCTTACCCCGGGACAGGGGCCCAGATACGCAGTATTTT

abundance: NA
v_gene: TRBV19
j_gene: TRBJ1-2
d_gene: NA
CDR3aa: CASSIWGSRYGYTF
CDR3nt: TGTGCCAGTAGTATTTGGGGGTCCCGCTATGGCTACACCTTC

abundance: NA
v_gene: TRBV9
j_gene: TRBJ2-2
d_gene: NA
CDR3aa: CASSGQQVSGELFF
CDR3nt: TGTGCCAGCAGCGGACAACAGGTATCCGGGGAGCTGTTTTTT

abundance: NA
v_gene: TRBV7-7
j_gene: TRBJ1-5
d_gene: NA
CDR3aa: CASSSDINQPQHF
CDR3nt: TGTGCCAGCAGCTCCGACATAAATCAGCCCCAGCATTTT

abundance: NA
v_gene: TRBV27
j_gene: TRBJ1-1
d_gene: NA
CDR3aa: CASSLFPFDTEAFF
CDR3nt: TGTGCCAGCAGTTTATTTCCCTTTGACACTGAAGCTTTCTTT

abundance: NA
v_gene: TRBV5-6
j_gene: TRBJ1-2
d_gene: NA
CDR3aa: CASSLEGQLNYGYTF
CDR3nt: TGTGCCAGCAGCCTTGAAGGACAGCTCAACTATGGCTACACCTTC